This T cell receptor beta chain was retrieved from a study of regulatory T cells in long-lasting Graves disease. Study-wide points: Newly diagnosed disease favored TRBV20-1 and TRBJ2-1 over persistent disease. TCR diversity was lower in persistent than newly diagnosed Graves' disease.

This CDR3 contains 14 residues. V lost 5 bases and J lost 5, with 15 bases in between. This clonotype was picked up many times. The antigen remains unidentified. The time point denotes: newly diagnosed GD, antithyroid drugs for less than 3 months. TCR sequences were obtained from RNA taken from PBMCs. According to the study, TCR beta libraries were built with iRepertoire HTBI primers and CDR3-region Arm-PCR. TCRdb reprocessed the multiplex PCR reads via MiXCR and lists one record per CDR3 protein. The repertoire holds about 420,000 distinct CDR3 sequences, with about a sixth as singletons. This sample also appeared in a second study, on T cells in Graves' hyperthyroidism and ophthalmopathy.

This chain links TRBV12-3 or TRBV12-4 with TRBJ2-5, with D perhaps matching TRBD1 or TRBD2 (7 bases each). This sequence originates from a woman aged 18-29 years with Graves disease. This specimen was peripheral blood mononuclear cells (PBMCs), taken at new diagnosis, from a patient treated with antithyroid drugs. Here the CDR3 DNA reads TGTGCCAGCAGTCGATCAGGGGGAGGGGAGACCCAGTACTTC. Amino acid sequence: CASSRSGGGETQYF.